In this sample, the clone carrying this T cell receptor (beta chain) turned up once. Sequencing used immunoSEQ multiplex PCR; TCRdb keeps in-frame clones, though not all of them. The sample consists of some 80,000 clones, around 90% of them appearing once. CDR3 size: 17 residues. The germline gives CDR1 LNHDA, CDR2 SQIVND (reference sequence). V dropped 3 bases and J dropped 7 bases, with 19 bases sitting between them. This record belongs to a study of blood T cell repertoires in COVID-19. The chain links TRBV19 to TRBJ1-6; D not resolved. Sequenced: peripheral blood. The receptor's source is a man older than 75 with active or convalescent COVID-19. CDR3 sequence: CASSITAGAPANSPLHF. In DNA form, the CDR3 reads TGTGCCAGTAGTATCACCGCGGGCGCCCCGGCCAATTCACCCCTCCACTTT.